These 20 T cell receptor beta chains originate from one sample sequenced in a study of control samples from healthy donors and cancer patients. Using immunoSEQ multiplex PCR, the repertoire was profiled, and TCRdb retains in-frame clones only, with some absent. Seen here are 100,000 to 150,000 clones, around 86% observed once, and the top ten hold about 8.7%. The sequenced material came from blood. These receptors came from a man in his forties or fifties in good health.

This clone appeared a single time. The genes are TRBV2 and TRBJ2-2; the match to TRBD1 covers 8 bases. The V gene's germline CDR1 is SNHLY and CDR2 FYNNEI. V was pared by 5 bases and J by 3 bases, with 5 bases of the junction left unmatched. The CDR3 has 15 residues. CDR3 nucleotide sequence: TGTGCCAGCAGTCGCCAGGGGGCGCACACCGGGGAGCTGTTTTTT. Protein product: CASSRQGAHTGELFF.

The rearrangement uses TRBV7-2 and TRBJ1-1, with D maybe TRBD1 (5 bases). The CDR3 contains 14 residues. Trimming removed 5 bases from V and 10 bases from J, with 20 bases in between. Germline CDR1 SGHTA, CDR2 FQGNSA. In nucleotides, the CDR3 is TGTGCCAGCAGCAGCCGTACCGGGACGTTGGGAGCTTTCTTT. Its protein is CASSSRTGTLGAFF.

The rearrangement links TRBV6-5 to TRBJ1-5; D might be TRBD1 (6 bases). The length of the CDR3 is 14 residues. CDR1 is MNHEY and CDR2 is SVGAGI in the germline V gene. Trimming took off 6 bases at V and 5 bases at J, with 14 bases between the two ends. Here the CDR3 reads CASSNGGAHQPQHF. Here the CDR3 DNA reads TGTGCCAGCAGCAACGGGGGGGCCCATCAGCCCCAGCATTTT.

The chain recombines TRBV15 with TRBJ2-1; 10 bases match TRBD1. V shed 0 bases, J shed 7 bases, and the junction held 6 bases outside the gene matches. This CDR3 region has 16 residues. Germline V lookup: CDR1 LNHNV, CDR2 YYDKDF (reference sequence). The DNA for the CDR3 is TGTGCCACCAGCAGAGAATGGGGACAGGGGCTGAATGAGCAGTTCTTC. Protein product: CATSREWGQGLNEQFF.

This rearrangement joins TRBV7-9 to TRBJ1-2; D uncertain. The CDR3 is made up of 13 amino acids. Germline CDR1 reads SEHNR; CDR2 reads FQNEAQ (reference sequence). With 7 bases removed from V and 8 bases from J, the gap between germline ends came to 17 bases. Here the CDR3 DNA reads TGTGCCAGCACCGGGAAGGGTCCTTGGGGCTACACCTTC. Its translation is CASTGKGPWGYTF.

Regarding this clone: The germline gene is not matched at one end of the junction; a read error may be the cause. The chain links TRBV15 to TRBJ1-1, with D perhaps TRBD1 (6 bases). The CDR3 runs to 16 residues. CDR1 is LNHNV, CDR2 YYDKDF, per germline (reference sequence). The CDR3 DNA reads TGTGCCACCAGCGGAGAAACAGGGAAGTTGAACACTGAAGCTTTCTTT. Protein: CATSGETGKLNTEAFF.

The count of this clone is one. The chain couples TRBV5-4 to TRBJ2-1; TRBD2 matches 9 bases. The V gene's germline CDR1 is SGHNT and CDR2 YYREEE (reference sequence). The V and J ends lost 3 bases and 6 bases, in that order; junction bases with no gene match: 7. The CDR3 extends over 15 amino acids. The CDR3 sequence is CASSSERGAGNEQFF. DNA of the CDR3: TGTGCCAGCAGCTCTGAGCGGGGGGCCGGCAATGAGCAGTTCTTC.

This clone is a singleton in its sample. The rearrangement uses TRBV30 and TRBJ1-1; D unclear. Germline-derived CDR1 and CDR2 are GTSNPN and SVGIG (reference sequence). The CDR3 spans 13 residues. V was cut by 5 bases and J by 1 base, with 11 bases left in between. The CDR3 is CAWSRTPNTEAFF. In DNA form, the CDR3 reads TGTGCCTGGTCGAGGACTCCGAACACTGAAGCTTTCTTT.

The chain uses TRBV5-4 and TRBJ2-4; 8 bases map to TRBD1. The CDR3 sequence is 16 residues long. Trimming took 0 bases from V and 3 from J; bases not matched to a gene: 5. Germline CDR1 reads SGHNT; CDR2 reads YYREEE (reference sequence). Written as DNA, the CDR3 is TGTGCCAGCAGCTTGGTCCAGGGGGCAGGCAAAAACATTCAGTACTTC. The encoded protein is CASSLVQGAGKNIQYF.

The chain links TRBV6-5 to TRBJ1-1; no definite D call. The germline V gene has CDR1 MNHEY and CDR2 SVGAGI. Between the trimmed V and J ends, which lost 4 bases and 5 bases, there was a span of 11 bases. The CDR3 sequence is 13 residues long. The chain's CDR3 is CASSSIGSTEAFF. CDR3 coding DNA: TGTGCCAGCAGTTCCATTGGTTCAACTGAAGCTTTCTTT.

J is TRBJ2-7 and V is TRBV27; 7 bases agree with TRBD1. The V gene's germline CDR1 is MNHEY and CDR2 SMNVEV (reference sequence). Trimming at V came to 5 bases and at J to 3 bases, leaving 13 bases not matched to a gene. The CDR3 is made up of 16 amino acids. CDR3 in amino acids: CASSLLQGSPYYEQYF. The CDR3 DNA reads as TGTGCCAGCAGTCTCCTACAGGGGTCCCCCTACTACGAGCAGTACTTC.

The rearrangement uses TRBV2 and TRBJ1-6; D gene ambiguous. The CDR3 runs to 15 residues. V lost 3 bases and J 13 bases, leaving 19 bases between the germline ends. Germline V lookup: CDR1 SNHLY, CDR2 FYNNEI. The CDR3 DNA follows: TGTGCCAGCAGTGATAGCGGTGCCCGGGGAGGGCCCCTCCACTTT. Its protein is CASSDSGARGGPLHF.

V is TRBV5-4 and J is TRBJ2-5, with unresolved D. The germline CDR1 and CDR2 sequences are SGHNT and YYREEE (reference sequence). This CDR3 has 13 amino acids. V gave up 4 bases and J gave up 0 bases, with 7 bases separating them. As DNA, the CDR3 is TGTGCCAGCAGCCCCAACTACCAAGAGACCCAGTACTTC. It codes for CASSPNYQETQYF.

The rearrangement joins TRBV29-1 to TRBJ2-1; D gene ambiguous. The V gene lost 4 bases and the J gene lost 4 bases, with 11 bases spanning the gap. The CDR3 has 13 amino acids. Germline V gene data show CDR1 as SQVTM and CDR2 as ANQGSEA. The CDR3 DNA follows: TGCAGCGTTGCCCCTACTGAGTACAATGAGCAGTTCTTC. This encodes CSVAPTEYNEQFF.

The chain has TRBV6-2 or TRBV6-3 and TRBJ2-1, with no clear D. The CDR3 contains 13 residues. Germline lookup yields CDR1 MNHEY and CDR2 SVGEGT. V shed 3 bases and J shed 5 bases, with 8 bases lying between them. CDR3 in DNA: TGTGCCAGCAGTTATGGGTGGGACAATGAGCAGTTCTTC. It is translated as CASSYGWDNEQFF.

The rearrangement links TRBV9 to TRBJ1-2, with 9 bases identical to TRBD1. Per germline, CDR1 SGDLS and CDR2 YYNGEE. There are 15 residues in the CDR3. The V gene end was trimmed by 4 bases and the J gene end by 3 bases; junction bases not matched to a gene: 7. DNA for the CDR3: TGTGCCAGCAGCAATACAGGGGGCGTCTACTATGGCTACACCTTC. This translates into CASSNTGGVYYGYTF.

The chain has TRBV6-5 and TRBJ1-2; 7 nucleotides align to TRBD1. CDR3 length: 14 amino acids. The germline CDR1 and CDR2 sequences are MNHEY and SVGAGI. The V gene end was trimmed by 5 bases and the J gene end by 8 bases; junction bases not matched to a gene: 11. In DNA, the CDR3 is TGTGCCAGCAGTCCAAGGACAGGCGCAGGGGGCTACACCTTC. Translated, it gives CASSPRTGAGGYTF.

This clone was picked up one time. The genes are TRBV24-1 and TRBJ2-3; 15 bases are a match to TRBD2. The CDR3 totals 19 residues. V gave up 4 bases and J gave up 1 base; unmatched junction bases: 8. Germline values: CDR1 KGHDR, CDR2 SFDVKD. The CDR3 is CATSDRGTSGGLGTDTQYF. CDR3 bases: TGTGCCACCAGTGACCGGGGGACTAGCGGGGGGTTGGGCACAGATACGCAGTATTTT.

The CDR3 coding sequence is TGTGCCAGCAGCACGGGACAGAACTATGGCTACACCTTC. Its translation is CASSTGQNYGYTF. The chain carries TRBV6-5 and TRBJ1-2; 7 nucleotides agree with TRBD1. The germline CDR1 and CDR2 sequences are MNHEY and SVGAGI. With V trimmed by 6 bases and J by 2 bases, 3 bases remained unmatched. The CDR3 sequence is 13 residues long.

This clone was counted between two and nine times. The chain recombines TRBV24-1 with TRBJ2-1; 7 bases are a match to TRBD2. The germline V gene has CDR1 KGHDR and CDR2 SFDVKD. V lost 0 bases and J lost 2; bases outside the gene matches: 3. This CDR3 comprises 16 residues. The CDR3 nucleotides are TGTGCCACCAGTGATTTGGCTAGCGGCCCCTACAATGAGCAGTTCTTC. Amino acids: CATSDLASGPYNEQFF.